The clone carrying this T cell receptor (beta chain) was counted only a few times. This sample is part of a study of cytomegalovirus exposure and HLA in healthy donors. PCR primers comprised 60 Vbeta and 13 Jbeta primers. Profiled with immunoSEQ multiplex PCR; TCRdb holds only in-frame clones, not every one. The table records about 170,000 clones, roughly four fifths of them present only once. From germline, CDR1 is LNHNV and CDR2 YYDKDF (reference sequence). This CDR3 has 16 residues. V was cut by 1 base and J by 7 bases, with 17 bases left in between. The rearrangement uses TRBV15 and TRBJ2-1; possible D gene TRBD2, 7 bases. Sequenced: PBMCs. The receptor was derived from a woman aged 45-59 years in good health and CMV-seropositive. The CDR3: CATSRGRGGLGNEQFF. CDR3 sequence (DNA): TGTGCCACCAGCAGAGGAAGGGGGGGCCTGGGAAATGAGCAGTTCTTC.